The 25 T cell receptor beta chains below all came from one sample that was sequenced in a study of PD-1 blockade in classical Hodgkin lymphoma. Sequencing was performed with immunoSEQ multiplex PCR; in TCRdb, only in-frame clones are kept and a portion is missing. The repertoire has 20,000 to 25,000 clones, about two thirds of them found once; the top ten carry 17%. After autologous stem cell transplantation all patients relapsed, and prior brentuximab vedotin exposure differed between cohorts. The sample was peripheral blood mononuclear cells (PBMCs), taken at baseline. The receptors stem from a human donor with classical Hodgkin lymphoma.

This clone turned up a few times. The chain combines TRBV7-9 with TRBJ2-6; the D gene is possibly TRBD2 (6 bases). This CDR3 comprises 15 residues. Trimming left V 10 bases short and J 4 bases short, with 17 bases between. Germline V gives CDR1 SEHNR, CDR2 FQNEAQ (reference sequence). The CDR3 here is CATSRTDYGANVLTF. The CDR3 DNA sequence: TGTGCCACCTCTCGGACGGACTACGGGGCCAACGTCCTGACTTTC.

By share, this clone counts as medium-sized. The rearrangement joins TRBV7-2 to TRBJ1-5; D is undetermined. The CDR3 totals 15 residues. Trimming removed 1 base from V and 0 bases from J, with 7 bases in between. CDR1 is SGHTA, CDR2 FQGNSA, per germline. Written as DNA, the CDR3 is TGTGCCAGCAGCTTAGTAGGGAATAGCAATCAGCCCCAGCATTTT. It codes for CASSLVGNSNQPQHF.

This chain links TRBV11-2 with TRBJ2-7; TRBD1 agrees at 10 bases. The CDR3 contains 17 residues. V was pared by 2 bases and J by 6 bases, with 13 bases of the junction left unmatched. The germline V gene encodes CDR1 SGHAT and CDR2 FQNNGV. CDR3 protein: CASSLSSGTGVLSEQYV. The CDR3 nucleotides are TGTGCCAGCAGCTTAAGCTCCGGGACAGGGGTCTTGTCCGAGCAGTACGTC.

The rearrangement joins TRBV7-9 to TRBJ1-5, with TRBD1 as a possible D gene (6 bases). The CDR3 totals 18 residues. Trimming took off 1 base at V and 0 bases at J, with 16 bases between the two ends. The germline V gene has CDR1 SEHNR and CDR2 FQNEAQ (reference sequence). The CDR3 is CASSLGSWGLNSNQPQHF. CDR3 nucleotides: TGTGCCAGCAGCTTAGGGTCATGGGGGCTCAATAGCAATCAGCCCCAGCATTTT.

V usage is TRBV5-4 and J usage is TRBJ2-3; D is unresolved. V was pared by 0 bases and J by 4 bases, with 15 bases between. Germline assignment: CDR1 SGHNT and CDR2 YYREEE (reference sequence). The length of the CDR3 is 16 residues. The CDR3 bases are TGTGCCAGCAGCTTGGGTGGCTACCGATCTCCAGATACGCAGTATTTT. Protein product: CASSLGGYRSPDTQYF.

This clone turned up a few times. Other DNA sequences in this specimen translate into the identical CDR3. The chain has TRBV5-4 and TRBJ1-1; 9 nucleotides agree with TRBD1. Unmatched junction bases numbered 4, after V lost 4 bases and J lost 6 bases. CDR1 and CDR2 (germline): SGHNT, YYREEE (reference sequence). The CDR3 length is 13 residues. The CDR3 sequence: CASSLQGAPEAFF. As DNA, the CDR3 is TGTGCCAGCAGCCTACAGGGGGCCCCTGAAGCTTTCTTT.

The genes are TRBV28 and TRBJ1-1, with 11 bases fitting TRBD1. CDR1 is MDHEN, CDR2 SYDVKM, per germline. The length of the CDR3 is 16 residues. Germline trimming cut 2 bases from V and 4 bases from J; bases unmatched to any gene: 6. CDR3 in amino acids: CASSLRTGGGVTEAFF. The CDR3 DNA sequence: TGTGCCAGCAGTTTAAGGACAGGGGGCGGTGTCACTGAAGCTTTCTTT.

V and J are TRBV6-6 and TRBJ2-7; D gene unclear. Germline CDR1 and CDR2: MNHNY and SVGAGI (reference sequence). The CDR3 has 13 amino acids. The CDR3 DNA follows: TGTGCTATCGGACCCGACGGTGCCGGCGAGCAGTACGTC. It specifies CAIGPDGAGEQYV.

The V and J genes are TRBV7-2 and TRBJ1-2; D unresolved. Germline V gene lookup returns CDR1 SGHTA and CDR2 FQGNSA. Trimming took 2 bases from V and 4 from J, leaving 8 bases between them. The CDR3 totals 13 residues. In nucleotides, the CDR3 is TGTGCCAGCAGCTTACCTTCCTTCTATGGCTACACCTTC. It specifies CASSLPSFYGYTF. Looking up the rest from reference TRBV7-2 and TRBJ1-2 gives the full variable domain: GAGVSQSPSNKVTEKGKDVELRCDPISGHTALYWYRQSLGQGLEFLIYFQGNSAPDKSGLPSDRFSAERTGGSVSTLTIQRTQQEDSAVYLCASSLPSFYGYTFGSGTRLTVV.

V is TRBV11-2 and J is TRBJ2-6; 10 bases line up with TRBD2. The CDR3 consists of 17 residues. CDR1 is SGHAT, CDR2 FQNNGV, per germline. V shed 3 bases, J shed 3 bases, and the junction held 5 bases outside the gene matches. This CDR3 reads CASSFSSGGDGANVLTF. Written as DNA, the CDR3 is TGTGCCAGCAGCTTCTCCAGCGGGGGGGATGGGGCCAACGTCCTGACTTTC.

The gene calls are TRBV19 and TRBJ2-2; tentatively, D is TRBD1 (5 bases). Trimming shortened V by 4 bases and J by 4 bases, and 13 bases separated the two germline ends. Germline CDR1 and CDR2: LNHDA and SQIVND (reference sequence). The CDR3 totals 15 residues. The CDR3 region is CASSTPGLGTGELFF. CDR3 bases: TGTGCCAGTAGTACCCCAGGGCTGGGCACCGGGGAGCTGTTTTTT.

This chain uses TRBV5-4 with TRBJ1-1, with D hard to call. V gave up 0 bases and J gave up 1 base, with 7 bases separating them. This CDR3 region has 14 residues. Germline loops: CDR1 SGHNT, CDR2 YYREEE (reference sequence). Here the CDR3 DNA reads TGTGCCAGCAGCTTGGGGGGATCGAACACTGAAGCTTTCTTT. Translating gives CASSLGGSNTEAFF.

The chain employs TRBV4-3 and TRBJ1-2; D remains ambiguous. Germline V lookup: CDR1 LGHNA, CDR2 YSLEER. The CDR3 runs 16 residues. Trimming shortened V by 0 bases and J by 1 base, and 12 bases separated the two germline ends. The CDR3 reads CASSQEGRGSNYGYTF. The CDR3 DNA sequence: TGCGCCAGCAGCCAAGAGGGTCGAGGGAGTAACTATGGCTACACCTTC.

The chain recombines TRBV9 with TRBJ2-7, with D possibly called TRBD1 or TRBD2 (6 bases each). The V gene's germline CDR1 is SGDLS and CDR2 YYNGEE. V shed 0 bases and J shed 2 bases, with 15 bases lying between them. The length of the CDR3 is 16 residues. CDR3 sequence: CASSVGLGGLTYEQYF. Here the CDR3 DNA reads TGTGCCAGCAGCGTAGGTCTTGGGGGGCTGACCTACGAGCAGTACTTC.

The chain has TRBV19 and TRBJ1-1; D is perhaps TRBD1 (6 bases). The CDR3 totals 15 residues. Germline V gives CDR1 LNHDA, CDR2 SQIVND (reference sequence). V dropped 6 bases and J dropped 1 base, with 15 bases sitting between them. Here the CDR3 reads CASRRVDRPNTEAFF. The CDR3 bases are TGTGCCAGTAGAAGGGTGGACAGACCGAACACTGAAGCTTTCTTT.

This clone occurred a few times. The chain joins TRBV19 to TRBJ1-1, with 8 bases fitting TRBD1. Germline lookup yields CDR1 LNHDA and CDR2 SQIVND (reference sequence). J gave up 6 bases and V 5 bases, and 8 bases lay outside the gene matches. The CDR3 spans 14 residues. The CDR3 sequence: CASSFLDRGAEAFF. Written as DNA, the CDR3 is TGTGCCAGTAGTTTTCTCGACAGGGGCGCTGAAGCTTTCTTT.

This clone appeared once. CDR3 in amino acids: CASSVDRGSLGGETQYF. CDR3 coding DNA: TGTGCCAGCAGCGTAGATCGGGGGAGCCTCGGGGGAGAGACCCAGTACTTC. This sequence joins TRBV9 and TRBJ2-5, with D perhaps matching TRBD2 (6 bases). Trimming left V 0 bases short and J 4 bases short, with 19 bases between. The CDR3 has 17 amino acids. CDR1 is SGDLS, CDR2 YYNGEE, per germline.

This clone was picked up a small number of times. The CDR3 protein is CASRTGTGMIGRETQYF. The CDR3 DNA follows: TGTGCCAGCCGGACCGGGACAGGGATGATTGGGCGGGAGACCCAGTACTTC. This chain links TRBV27 with TRBJ2-5, with 9 bases aligning to TRBD1. This CDR3 spans 17 amino acids. Trimming took 8 bases from V and 5 from J; bases not matched to a gene: 18. Germline loops: CDR1 MNHEY, CDR2 SMNVEV (reference sequence).

V and J are TRBV28 and TRBJ1-1; D gene uncertain. The CDR3 is made up of 13 amino acids. V was pared by 3 bases and J by 5 bases, with 10 bases between. The germline gives CDR1 MDHEN, CDR2 SYDVKM. CDR3 nucleotide sequence: TGTGCCAGCAGTTTTAGGGTTTGGACTGAAGCTTTCTTT. Protein product: CASSFRVWTEAFF.

This clone was detected a few times. The chain combines TRBV29-1 with TRBJ1-1; D not resolved. CDR1 SQVTM and CDR2 ANQGSEA come from the germline V gene. The CDR3 length is 12 residues. V was shortened by 6 bases and J by 1 base, with 9 bases between the two germline ends. The CDR3 sequence: CSVERQNTEAFF. DNA for the CDR3: TGCAGCGTCGAGAGACAGAACACTGAAGCTTTCTTT.

CDR3 residues: CATRLEGRTDTQYF. The CDR3 DNA is TGCGCCACTCGTTTGGAGGGGAGGACAGATACGCAGTATTTT. The chain carries TRBV5-1 and TRBJ2-3, with D possibly being TRBD2 (6 bases). This CDR3 has 14 residues. Germline CDR1 is SGHRS and CDR2 is YFSETQ. Trimming pared 9 bases from V and 3 bases from J, leaving 17 bases between.

By proportion, this clone is medium-sized (0.01 to 0.1%). The chain carries TRBV28 and TRBJ2-7; TRBD1 agrees at 9 bases. The germline V gene has CDR1 MDHEN and CDR2 SYDVKM. There are 14 residues in the CDR3. The ends lost 4 bases at V and 9 bases at J; junction bases unmatched: 10. CDR3 nucleotides: TGTGCCAGCAGTTCCCGGGACAGGGACCTCGGGCAGTACTTC. Protein sequence: CASSSRDRDLGQYF.

In this sample, this clone turned up a few times. This rearrangement joins TRBV5-1 to TRBJ1-1; D unresolved. This CDR3 is built from 16 residues. CDR1 is SGHRS, CDR2 YFSETQ, per germline. V lost 5 bases and J lost 4, with 21 bases in between. CDR3 sequence reads: CASSTFRAWGVTEAFF. The CDR3 DNA reads as TGCGCCAGCAGTACGTTTCGAGCATGGGGTGTCACTGAAGCTTTCTTT. The full variable domain, in which reference TRBV5-1 and TRBJ1-1 provide the parts outside the CDR3, is KAGVTQTPRYLIKTRGQQVTLSCSPISGHRSVSWYQQTPGQGLQFLFEYFSETQRNKGNFPGRFSGRQFSNSRSEMNVSTLELGDSALYLCASSTFRAWGVTEAFFGQGTRLTVV.

Comment on this clone: The DNA is left out, because the CDR3 cannot be placed on it with certainty; the CDR3 is given as TCRdb lists it. V and J are TRBV19 and TRBJ1-5. Germline CDR1 is LNHDA and CDR2 is SQIVND (reference sequence). Counting both end residues, the CDR3 totals 15 amino acids. The CDR3: CASLEREGRNQPQHF.

The V and J genes are TRBV6-6 and TRBJ2-1, with D hard to call. This CDR3 comprises 10 residues. Trimming shortened V by 8 bases and J by 5 bases, and 4 bases separated the two germline ends. Germline V lookup: CDR1 MNHNY, CDR2 SVGAGI (reference sequence). The chain's CDR3 is CASRNNEQFF. CDR3 in DNA: TGTGCCAGCCGCAACAATGAGCAGTTCTTC.